A selection of T cell receptor beta chains follows, all from one sample in a study of T cells in Graves' hyperthyroidism and ophthalmopathy. TCRdb used MiXCR to reprocess the multiplex PCR reads, holding one entry per CDR3 protein. This sample has 700,000 or so distinct CDR3 sequences; roughly 17% occur once, and the top ten carry roughly 8%. Source material: blood. The receptors here all came from a man in his late teens or twenties with Graves' hyperthyroidism. Both conserved end residues are part of each CDR3. Each record gives: J gene, V gene, D gene, CDR3 length, clone size, CDR3 protein, CDR3 DNA. A D gene is named only where the DNA matches it firmly. Clone sizes are given selectively: once, few, many, or a class where the clone is expanded.

TRBJ2-5 | TRBV7-9 | NA | 13 | NA | CASSLRSKGTKYF | TGTGCCAGCAGCTTAAGGTCGAAGGGGACGAAGTACTTC
TRBJ2-1 | TRBV6-6 | TRBD2 | 18 | NA | CASSYSKGGGRAGAEQFF | TGTGCCAGCAGTTACTCGAAAGGGGGCGGGAGGGCCGGCGCTGAGCAGTTCTTC
TRBJ1-1 | TRBV6-8 | NA | 13 | many | CASSYPGVTEAFF | TGTGCCAGCAGTTACCCAGGGGTAACTGAAGCTTTCTTT
TRBJ1-4 | TRBV18 | NA | 15 | NA | CASSMGTNSREKLFF | TGTGCCAGCTCGATGGGGACCAACTCGCGGGAAAAACTGTTTTTT
TRBJ1-2 | TRBV16 | NA | 14 | NA | CASSQRTADYGYTF | TGTGCCAGCAGCCAAAGGACAGCAGATTATGGCTACACCTTC
TRBJ1-1 | TRBV12-3/TRBV12-4 | NA | 12 | many | CAISNMNTEAFF | TGTGCCATCTCAAATATGAACACTGAAGCTTTCTTT
TRBJ2-5 | TRBV18 | NA | 14 | many | CASSPPAGGETQYF | TGTGCCAGCTCACCCCCGGCTGGTGGAGAGACCCAGTACTTC
TRBJ1-1 | TRBV2 | NA | 14 | NA | CASSQQGMNTEAFF | TGTGCCAGCAGCCAACAAGGAATGAACACTGAAGCTTTCTTT
TRBJ1-2 | TRBV6-5 | TRBD1 | 17 | NA | CASSYLSPGTARLGYTF | TGTGCCAGCAGTTACTTATCTCCCGGGACAGCCCGGCTTGGCTACACCTTC
TRBJ2-7 | TRBV7-2 | NA | 13 | few | CASSFGTHYEQYF | TGTGCCAGCAGCTTCGGGACTCACTACGAGCAGTACTTC
TRBJ2-1 | TRBV27 | TRBD2 | 15 | many | CASSPIAGGLNEQFF | TGTGCCAGCAGTCCCATAGCGGGGGGTCTCAATGAGCAGTTCTTC
TRBJ2-5 | TRBV7-2 | NA | 14 | many | CASSFQSGPETQYF | TGTGCCAGCAGCTTCCAGAGCGGTCCGGAGACCCAGTACTTC
TRBJ2-2 | TRBV7-9 | NA | 15 | NA | CASSKGRQYTGELFF | TGTGCCAGCAGCAAAGGGCGACAGTACACCGGGGAGCTGTTTTTT
TRBJ2-1 | TRBV28 | NA | 12 | many | CASSLGRTVQFF | TGTGCCAGCAGTTTAGGGCGGACTGTGCAGTTCTTC
TRBJ1-1 | TRBV30 | NA | 14 | few | CAWSSTGSAGLAFF | TGTGCCTGGAGTTCAACAGGATCAGCTGGGCTGGCTTTCTTT
TRBJ2-3 | TRBV9 | NA | 15 | NA | CASSAEGDQKDTQYF | TGTGCCAGCAGCGCAGAAGGGGATCAGAAGGATACGCAGTATTTT
TRBJ2-2 | TRBV9 | TRBD2 | 16 | few | CASSASSGSNTGELFF | TGTGCCAGCAGCGCCTCTAGCGGTTCGAACACCGGGGAGCTGTTTTTT
TRBJ1-3 | TRBV6-1 | NA | 15 | NA | CASRPTGSIGNTIYF | TGTGCCAGCAGGCCCACAGGGAGTATTGGAAACACCATATATTTT
TRBJ2-5 | TRBV20-1 | TRBD1 | 14 | many | CSASAFDRVETQYF | TGCAGTGCTAGCGCATTTGACAGGGTTGAGACCCAGTACTTC
TRBJ2-3 | TRBV20-1 | NA | 16 | NA | CSARDIRALLADTQYF | TGCAGTGCTAGAGACATTAGGGCCCTTTTGGCAGATACGCAGTATTTT
TRBJ2-5 | TRBV7-2 | TRBD2 | 16 | many | CASSLARTSGQETQYF | TGTGCCAGCAGCTTAGCCCGGACTAGCGGTCAAGAGACCCAGTACTTC
TRBJ2-7 | TRBV12-5 | NA | 16 | many | CASGYATGTATYEQYF | TGTGCTAGTGGTTATGCGACCGGGACTGCTACCTACGAGCAGTACTTC
TRBJ2-7 | TRBV20-1 | TRBD2 | 15 | NA | CSASPRTSGRHEQYF | TGCAGTGCTAGCCCCCGGACTAGCGGGAGGCACGAGCAGTACTTC
TRBJ2-5 | TRBV7-3 | TRBD1 | 13 | NA | CASSQGAAETQYF | TGTGCCAGCAGCCAGGGGGCCGCGGAGACCCAGTACTTC
TRBJ1-1 | TRBV7-9 | NA | 13 | NA | CASSPIATPEAFF | TGTGCCAGCAGTCCTATAGCGACTCCTGAAGCTTTCTTT
TRBJ2-3 | TRBV29-1 | TRBD2 | 15 | many | CSVEDPSGSSDTQYF | TGCAGCGTTGAAGATCCTAGCGGGAGTTCAGATACGCAGTATTTT
TRBJ2-7 | TRBV28 | NA | 13 | many | CASGEGFSYEQYF | TGTGCCAGCGGTGAAGGTTTCTCCTACGAGCAGTACTTC
TRBJ2-3 | TRBV20-1 | NA | 14 | NA | CSAQRGFGTDTQYF | TGCAGTGCCCAGAGGGGCTTTGGGACAGATACGCAGTATTTT
TRBJ2-1 | TRBV29-1 | TRBD2 | 16 | NA | CSVERLAGGPRNEQFF | TGCAGCGTTGAAAGACTAGCGGGAGGGCCAAGGAATGAGCAGTTCTTC
TRBJ2-1 | TRBV29-1 | NA | 11 | NA | CSAPKGNEQFF | TGCAGCGCACCTAAGGGGAATGAGCAGTTCTTC
TRBJ2-1 | TRBV7-2 | TRBD2 | 17 | many | CASSFRWASGYADEQFF | TGTGCCAGCAGTTTTCGCTGGGCTAGCGGCTATGCGGATGAGCAGTTCTTC
TRBJ2-2 | TRBV9 | TRBD1 | 18 | NA | CASSSKRQGAFKPGELFF | TGTGCCAGCAGCTCAAAGCGACAGGGGGCGTTTAAACCCGGGGAGCTGTTTTTT
TRBJ2-1 | TRBV7-9 | NA | 16 | NA | CASSPQGGARSNEQFF | TGTGCCAGCAGCCCTCAGGGGGGGGCTCGAAGCAATGAGCAGTTCTTC
TRBJ2-2 | TRBV7-2 | NA | 13 | many | CASSLLNTGELFF | TGTGCCAGCAGCTTGCTGAACACCGGGGAGCTGTTTTTT
TRBJ1-2 | TRBV28 | TRBD1 | 15 | few | CASRAHRGAYYGYTF | TGTGCCAGCAGAGCACACAGGGGGGCCTACTATGGCTACACCTTC
TRBJ2-3 | TRBV19 | NA | 14 | few | CASSISGPGNTQYF | TGTGCCAGTAGTATAAGCGGACCAGGAAATACGCAGTATTTT
TRBJ2-1 | TRBV20-1 | TRBD2 | 13 | NA | CSARRRTSGEQFF | TGCAGTGCTCGCCGGCGGACTAGCGGTGAGCAGTTCTTC
TRBJ2-1 | TRBV7-9 | TRBD1 | 13 | many | CASSRTGFDEQFF | TGTGCCAGCAGCCGGACAGGGTTTGATGAGCAGTTCTTC
TRBJ1-2 | TRBV6-1 | NA | 12 | many | CAVGQSNYGYTF | TGTGCCGTCGGACAGAGTAACTATGGCTACACCTTC
TRBJ2-1 | TRBV28 | NA | 15 | few | CASREGGLQVDEQFF | TGTGCCAGCAGGGAGGGCGGGCTTCAGGTGGATGAGCAGTTCTTC
TRBJ2-6 | TRBV10-3 | NA | 15 | few | CAISEGGIGANVLTF | TGTGCCATCAGTGAGGGCGGGATTGGGGCCAACGTCCTGACTTTC
TRBJ2-7 | TRBV3-1 | TRBD1 | 15 | many | CASSQPDRGSGEQYF | TGTGCCAGCAGCCAGCCGGACAGGGGTAGTGGCGAGCAGTACTTC
TRBJ2-7 | TRBV13 | TRBD2 | 20 | NA | CASSGGYRVSSGRTSYEQYF | TGTGCCAGCAGCGGAGGTTACAGGGTTTCTAGCGGGAGGACTTCCTACGAGCAGTACTTC
TRBJ1-5 | TRBV19 | NA | 15 | NA | CASSIATGKEQPQHF | TGTGCCAGTAGTATAGCGACCGGGAAAGAACAGCCCCAGCATTTT
TRBJ1-5 | TRBV19 | TRBD1 | 17 | NA | CASSIVDRGWSNQPQHF | TGTGCCAGTAGTATAGTGGACAGGGGGTGGAGCAATCAGCCCCAGCATTTT
TRBJ1-1 | TRBV2 | NA | 12 | few | CASRDLSDEAFF | TGTGCCAGCAGGGACTTGAGCGATGAAGCTTTCTTT
TRBJ2-7 | TRBV12-3/TRBV12-4 | NA | 15 | many | CASSQIGDLTYEQYF | TGTGCCAGCAGTCAGATTGGGGATTTGACCTACGAGCAGTACTTC
TRBJ2-1 | TRBV19 | TRBD2 | 15 | many | CASSIASGSHNEQFF | TGTGCCAGTAGTATAGCTAGCGGGAGTCACAATGAGCAGTTCTTC
TRBJ2-1 | TRBV19 | NA | 15 | few | CASNSATLSPNEQFF | TGTGCCAGTAATTCGGCTACCTTGAGCCCTAATGAGCAGTTCTTC
TRBJ2-1 | TRBV27 | TRBD2 | 16 | many | CASSFRGLAGVNEQFF | TGTGCCAGCAGTTTCCGGGGACTAGCGGGAGTTAATGAGCAGTTCTTC
TRBJ2-2 | TRBV6-2/TRBV6-3 | NA | 20 | many | CASSYPNLFTGTGNTGELFF | TGTGCCAGCAGTTACCCGAACCTTTTTACCGGGACGGGGAACACCGGGGAGCTGTTTTTT
TRBJ1-5 | TRBV12-3/TRBV12-4 | NA | 16 | many | CASSPGGRGTNQPQHF | TGTGCCAGCAGCCCCGGGGGCAGGGGAACCAATCAGCCCCAGCATTTT
TRBJ2-1 | TRBV2 | TRBD1 | 14 | many | CASIDRGVDNEQFF | TGTGCCAGTATCGACAGGGGAGTGGACAATGAGCAGTTCTTC
TRBJ2-7 | TRBV20-1 | NA | 12 | many | CSARVGAYEQYF | TGCAGTGCTAGAGTGGGGGCGTATGAGCAGTACTTC
TRBJ1-4 | TRBV20-1 | NA | 14 | few | CSARGSSLNEKLFF | TGCAGTGCTAGAGGGAGCAGCTTAAATGAAAAACTGTTTTTT